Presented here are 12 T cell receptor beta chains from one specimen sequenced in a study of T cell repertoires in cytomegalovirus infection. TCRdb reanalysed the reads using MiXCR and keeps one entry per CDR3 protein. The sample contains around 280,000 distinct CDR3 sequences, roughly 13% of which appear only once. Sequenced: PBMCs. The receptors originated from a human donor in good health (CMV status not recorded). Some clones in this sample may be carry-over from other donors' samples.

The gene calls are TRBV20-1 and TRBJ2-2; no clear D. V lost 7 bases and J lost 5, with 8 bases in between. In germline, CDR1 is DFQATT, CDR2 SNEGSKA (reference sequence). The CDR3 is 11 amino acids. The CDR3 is CSVAFTGELFF. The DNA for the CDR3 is TGCAGTGTCGCGTTTACCGGGGAGCTGTTTTTT.

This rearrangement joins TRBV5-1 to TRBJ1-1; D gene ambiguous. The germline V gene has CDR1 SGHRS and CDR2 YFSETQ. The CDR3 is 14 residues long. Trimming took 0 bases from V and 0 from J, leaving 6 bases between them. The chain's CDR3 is CASSLDQVNTEAFF. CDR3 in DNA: TGCGCCAGCAGCTTGGATCAGGTGAACACTGAAGCTTTCTTT.

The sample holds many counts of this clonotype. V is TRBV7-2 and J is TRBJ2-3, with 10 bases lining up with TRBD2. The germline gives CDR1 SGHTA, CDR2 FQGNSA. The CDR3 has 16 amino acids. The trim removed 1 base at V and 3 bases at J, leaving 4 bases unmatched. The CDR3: CASSLGPSGRTDTQYF. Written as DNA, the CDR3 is TGTGCCAGCAGCTTAGGTCCTAGCGGGAGAACAGATACGCAGTATTTT.

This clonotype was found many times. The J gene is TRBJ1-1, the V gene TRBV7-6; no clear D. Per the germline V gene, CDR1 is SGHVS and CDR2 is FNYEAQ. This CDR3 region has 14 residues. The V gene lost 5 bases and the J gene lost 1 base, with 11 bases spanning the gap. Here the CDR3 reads CASSPVQENTEAFF. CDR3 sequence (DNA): TGTGCCAGCAGCCCCGTCCAGGAGAACACTGAAGCTTTCTTT. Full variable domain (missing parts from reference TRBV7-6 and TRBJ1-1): GAGVSQSPRYKVTKRGQDVALRCDPISGHVSLYWYRQALGQGPEFLTYFNYEAQQDKSGLPNDRFSAERPEGSISTLTIQRTEQRDSAMYRCASSPVQENTEAFFGQGTRLTVV.

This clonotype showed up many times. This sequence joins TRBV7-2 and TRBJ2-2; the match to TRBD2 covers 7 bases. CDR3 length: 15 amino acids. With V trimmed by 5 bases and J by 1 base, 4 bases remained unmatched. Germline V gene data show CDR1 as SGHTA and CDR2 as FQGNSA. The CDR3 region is CASSLTSMNTGELFF. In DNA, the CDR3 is TGTGCCAGCAGCCTGACTAGCATGAACACCGGGGAGCTGTTTTTT.

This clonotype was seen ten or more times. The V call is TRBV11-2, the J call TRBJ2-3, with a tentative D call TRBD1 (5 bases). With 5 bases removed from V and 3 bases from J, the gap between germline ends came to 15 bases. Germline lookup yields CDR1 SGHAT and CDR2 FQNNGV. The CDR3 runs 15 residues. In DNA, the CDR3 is TGTGCCAGCAGCCCGGACATGGTTGGGACAGATACGCAGTATTTT. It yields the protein CASSPDMVGTDTQYF.

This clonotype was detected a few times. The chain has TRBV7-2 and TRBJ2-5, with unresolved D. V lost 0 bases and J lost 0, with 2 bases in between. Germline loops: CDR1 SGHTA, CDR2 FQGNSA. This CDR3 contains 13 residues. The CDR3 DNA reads TGTGCCAGCAGCTTAGCTTACCAAGAGACCCAGTACTTC. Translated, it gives CASSLAYQETQYF.

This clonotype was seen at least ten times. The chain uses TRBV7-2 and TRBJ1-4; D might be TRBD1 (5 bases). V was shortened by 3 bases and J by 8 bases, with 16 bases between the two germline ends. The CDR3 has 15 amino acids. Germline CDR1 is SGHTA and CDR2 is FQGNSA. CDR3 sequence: CASSLSRGGGEKLFF. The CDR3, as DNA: TGTGCCAGCAGCTTGAGCCGGGGGGGTGGGGAAAAACTGTTTTTT.

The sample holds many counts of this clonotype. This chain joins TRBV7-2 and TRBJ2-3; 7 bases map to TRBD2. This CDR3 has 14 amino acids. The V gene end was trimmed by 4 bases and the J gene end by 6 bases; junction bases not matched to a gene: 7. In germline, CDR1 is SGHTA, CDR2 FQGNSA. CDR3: CASSSGPTSDTQYF. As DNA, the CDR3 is TGTGCCAGCAGCTCGGGTCCGACTAGCGATACGCAGTATTTT.

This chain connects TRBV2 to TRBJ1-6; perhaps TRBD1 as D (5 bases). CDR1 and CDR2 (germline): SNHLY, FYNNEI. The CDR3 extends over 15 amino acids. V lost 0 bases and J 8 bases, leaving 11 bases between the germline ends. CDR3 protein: CASSEARQQDSPLHF. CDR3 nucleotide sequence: TGTGCCAGCAGTGAAGCTAGACAGCAGGATTCACCCCTCCACTTT.

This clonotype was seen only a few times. CDR3 in amino acids: CASSRTQVAEKLFF. In DNA form, the CDR3 reads TGTGCCAGCAGCAGGACCCAGGTCGCTGAAAAACTGTTTTTT. V is TRBV7-9 and J is TRBJ1-4; D gene unclear. Per the germline V gene, CDR1 is SEHNR and CDR2 is FQNEAQ (reference sequence). V was pared by 5 bases and J by 7 bases, with 14 bases between. The CDR3 runs to 14 residues.

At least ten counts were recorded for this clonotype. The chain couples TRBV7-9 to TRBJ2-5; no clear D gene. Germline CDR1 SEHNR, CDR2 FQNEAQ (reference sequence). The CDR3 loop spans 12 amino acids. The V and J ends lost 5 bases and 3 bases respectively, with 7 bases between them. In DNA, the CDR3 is TGTGCCAGCAGCCCGGCGGAAGAGACCCAGTACTTC. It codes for CASSPAEETQYF.